Presented here are 23 T cell receptor beta chains from one specimen sequenced in a study of response to subunit inactivated influenza vaccine listed by TCRdb under 2018. Receptor amplification or capture employed RT-PCR. The run used an Illumina HiSeq 2500. TCRdb passed the public sequencing reads through fastp at Q25 and MiXCR, retaining productive beta sequences. Merged by CDR3 protein, the rows form single entries marked with the most common genes and DNA. The sample contains more than 450,000 distinct CDR3 sequences, about 11% of them found a single time. About a tenth of the sample is held by the ten biggest clonotypes. Sequenced here: PBMCs from blood, sampled on the day of vaccination. Receptors originate from a man aged 50-59 years who received an inactivated influenza vaccine. Donor details come from another sample of the same person, matched by shared clones.

The V call is TRBV12-3 or TRBV12-4, the J call TRBJ2-5, with 8 positions matching TRBD1. The CDR3 loop spans 13 amino acids. Trimming at V came to 5 bases and at J to 5 bases, leaving 4 bases not matched to a gene. Written as DNA, the CDR3 is TGTGCCAGCAGTCCGACAGGGGACGAGACCCAGTACTTC. This translates into CASSPTGDETQYF.

This clonotype was recorded at least ten times. This chain uses TRBV12-3 or TRBV12-4 with TRBJ2-2, with a weak D call TRBD1 (5 bases). Trimming cost V 5 bases and J 7 bases, with 14 bases left between them. The CDR3 extends over 14 amino acids. The CDR3 DNA is TGTGCCAGCAGTCCCCGACAGAGCCACGGGGAGCTGTTTTTT. Its protein is CASSPRQSHGELFF.

This clonotype was seen repeatedly, ten times or more. This sequence joins TRBV20-1 and TRBJ2-1; D is perhaps TRBD2 (6 bases). V was clipped by 1 base and J by 6 bases, with 13 bases between them. The CDR3 length is 14 residues. Germline CDR1 and CDR2: DFQATT and SNEGSKA (reference sequence). CDR3 region: CSARGRTIANEQFF. The CDR3 DNA reads TGCAGTGCTAGAGGCCGGACTATAGCCAATGAGCAGTTCTTC.

In its sample, this clonotype was seen many times. The V and J genes are TRBV28 and TRBJ2-3; 8 bases line up with TRBD2. CDR1 is MDHEN and CDR2 is SYDVKM in the germline V gene. With 5 bases clipped from V and 1 base from J, the junction kept 8 bases outside the gene matches. The CDR3 contains 16 residues. As DNA, the CDR3 is TGTGCCAGCAGTCAGGGACTAGTATTCGGCACAGATACGCAGTATTTT. Amino acid sequence: CASSQGLVFGTDTQYF. Together with reference TRBV28 and TRBJ2-3, the CDR3 gives the full variable domain: DVKVTQSSRYLVKRTGEKVFLECVQDMDHENMFWYRQDPGLGLRLIYFSYDVKMKEKGDIPEGYSVSREKKERFSLILESASTNQTSMYLCASSQGLVFGTDTQYFGPGTRLTVL.

The chain has TRBV29-1 and TRBJ2-5, with no clear D. The V end was cut by 5 bases, the J end by 1 base, with 5 bases between. Germline V gene lookup returns CDR1 SQVTM and CDR2 ANQGSEA. This CDR3 contains 11 residues. CDR3 bases: TGCAGCGTTTTGGCCCAAGAGACCCAGTACTTC. Encoded protein: CSVLAQETQYF.

The chain is built from TRBV6-1 and TRBJ2-1; TRBD2 aligns across 9 bases. This CDR3 contains 16 residues. Germline CDR1 and CDR2: MNHNS and SASEGT. Trimming at V came to 6 bases and at J to 4 bases, leaving 10 bases not matched to a gene. CDR3 in amino acids: CASSLPGSGGYNEQFF. The CDR3 DNA sequence: TGTGCCAGCAGCCTTCCGGGCAGCGGGGGGTACAATGAGCAGTTCTTC.

This clonotype was picked up a small number of times. This sequence joins TRBV20-1 and TRBJ1-1; 12 bases map to TRBD1. Germline CDR1 and CDR2: DFQATT and SNEGSKA (reference sequence). J lost 6 bases, V lost 5 bases, and 4 bases had no gene match. The CDR3 is 13 amino acids. The CDR3 DNA reads as TGCAGTGCTGGGACAGGGGGCCGGGCTGAAGCTTTCTTT. Encoded protein: CSAGTGGRAEAFF.

Written as DNA, the CDR3 is TGTGCCAGCAGTGAAGGGTGGCAGGGTTGGAATCCCCAGCATTTT. Protein sequence: CASSEGWQGWNPQHF. The chain uses TRBV2 and TRBJ1-5, with D perhaps matching TRBD1 (5 bases). V shed 1 base and J shed 10 bases, with 17 bases lying between them. There are 15 residues in the CDR3. Germline-derived CDR1 and CDR2 are SNHLY and FYNNEI.

The rearrangement joins TRBV28 to TRBJ2-7; 8 bases are a match to TRBD2. V lost 6 bases to trimming and J lost 7 bases; unmatched junction nucleotides: 20. Germline CDR1 is MDHEN and CDR2 is SYDVKM. The CDR3 extends over 17 amino acids. Here the CDR3 reads CASSRRGAGGPMREQYF. In DNA form, the CDR3 reads TGTGCCAGCAGCCGACGAGGGGCGGGAGGTCCTATGAGAGAGCAGTACTTC.

This clonotype came up a few times. The gene calls are TRBV11-2 and TRBJ1-3; the D is unclear. V shed 4 bases and J shed 0 bases, with 10 bases lying between them. This CDR3 contains 15 residues. Germline CDR1 is SGHAT and CDR2 is FQNNGV. CDR3 protein: CASSSPSTSGNTIYF. The DNA of the CDR3 is TGTGCCAGCAGCTCTCCATCAACCTCTGGAAACACCATATATTTT. The variable domain in full, with the rest retrieved from reference TRBV11-2 and TRBJ1-3, is EAGVAQSPRYKIIEKRQSVAFWCNPISGHATLYWYQQILGQGPKLLIQFQNNGVVDDSQLPKDRFSAERLKGVDSTLKIQPAKLEDSAVYLCASSSPSTSGNTIYFGEGSWLTVV.

The J gene is TRBJ2-5, the V gene TRBV10-3; D is possibly TRBD1 (6 bases). The CDR3 contains 14 residues. Germline V gene data show CDR1 as ENHRY and CDR2 as SYGVKD. Trimming stripped 2 bases from V and 5 bases from J, with 12 bases between. For the CDR3, the DNA is TGTGCCATCAGTGAGGGAACAGGGCCCGAGACCCAGTACTTC. It yields the protein CAISEGTGPETQYF.

The rearrangement links TRBV6-1 to TRBJ2-3; 9 positions match TRBD2. Germline trimming cut 6 bases from V and 0 bases from J; bases unmatched to any gene: 10. The CDR3 totals 17 residues. The germline V gene encodes CDR1 MNHNS and CDR2 SASEGT. CDR3 amino acids: CASSKGLAGPSTDTQYF. The DNA of the CDR3 is TGTGCCAGCAGCAAAGGCCTAGCGGGACCTAGCACAGATACGCAGTATTTT.

The chain is built from TRBV20-1 and TRBJ2-7; 7 nucleotides line up with TRBD2. V lost 7 bases, J lost 3 bases, and 15 bases stayed unmatched. Germline lookup yields CDR1 DFQATT and CDR2 SNEGSKA (reference sequence). The CDR3 consists of 15 residues. As DNA, the CDR3 is TGCAGTGTTACTAGCGCGAGGGCCGTTAACTACGAGCAGTACTTC. Its protein product is CSVTSARAVNYEQYF.

This sequence joins TRBV2 and TRBJ2-7, with D possibly being TRBD2 (6 bases). CDR3 size: 17 residues. V was cut by 2 bases and J by 0 bases, with 17 bases left in between. Looked up from germline, CDR1 is SNHLY and CDR2 is FYNNEI. CDR3 DNA: TGTGCCAGCAGTGAAATTTCTTGGGGGGAGAGCTCCTACGAGCAGTACTTC. Amino acid sequence: CASSEISWGESSYEQYF.

The chain employs TRBV5-6 and TRBJ2-5; TRBD2 aligns across 12 bases. After removal of 1 base from V and 5 bases from J, the junction contained 12 bases not matched to a gene. Germline CDR1 and CDR2: SGHDT and YYEEEE. There are 18 residues in the CDR3. The CDR3 loop reads CASSLWGWSSGREETQYF. In DNA, the CDR3 is TGTGCCAGCAGCTTGTGGGGTTGGTCTAGCGGGAGGGAGGAGACCCAGTACTTC.

This clonotype was recorded at least ten times. The V and J genes are TRBV18 and TRBJ2-5; no definite D call. This CDR3 comprises 15 residues. Germline CDR1 and CDR2: KGHSH and LQKENI. V was trimmed by 3 bases and J by 1 base, leaving 12 bases between them. CDR3 protein: CASSPTYQPQETQYF. In DNA form, the CDR3 reads TGTGCCAGCTCACCTACTTACCAACCCCAAGAGACCCAGTACTTC.

This clonotype was counted at least ten times. CDR3 amino acids: CASSTGRGTDTQYF. CDR3 nucleotides: TGTGCCAGCAGCACCGGCCGGGGCACAGATACGCAGTATTTT. This chain joins TRBV7-6 and TRBJ2-3, with no clear D. The CDR3 has 14 amino acids. V shed 5 bases and J shed 1 base, with 10 bases lying between them. Germline loops: CDR1 SGHVS, CDR2 FNYEAQ.

The table lists this clonotype with many counts. The V call is TRBV7-2, the J call TRBJ2-1; unclear D gene. Germline V gene sequence: CDR1 SGHTA, CDR2 FQGNSA. This CDR3 has 14 amino acids. V was clipped by 5 bases and J by 4 bases, with 12 bases between them. This CDR3 is CASSPMITYNEQFF. DNA for the CDR3: TGTGCCAGCAGCCCGATGATAACGTACAATGAGCAGTTCTTC.

This clonotype was counted once. The rearrangement links TRBV20-1 to TRBJ2-7; 8 bases map to TRBD1. The trim removed 0 bases at V and 3 bases at J, leaving 7 bases unmatched. The CDR3 consists of 15 residues. Germline V gene lookup returns CDR1 DFQATT and CDR2 SNEGSKA (reference sequence). The CDR3 is CSARDSTGEVYEQYF. The CDR3 DNA is TGCAGTGCTAGAGATTCGACAGGGGAGGTCTACGAGCAGTACTTC.

This clonotype was detected only a few times. This chain connects TRBV28 to TRBJ2-1; D possibly corresponds to TRBD2 (5 bases). The CDR3 is made up of 15 amino acids. From germline, CDR1 is MDHEN and CDR2 SYDVKM. V was cut by 5 bases and J by 3 bases, with 14 bases left in between. The CDR3 DNA sequence: TGTGCCAGCAGTCCCGGACTTGGACTCTACAATGAGCAGTTCTTC. It specifies CASSPGLGLYNEQFF.

V and J are TRBV12-3 or TRBV12-4 and TRBJ2-3; D gene uncertain. V was cut by 5 bases and J by 0 bases, with 27 bases left in between. CDR3 size: 20 residues. CDR3 in DNA: TGTGCCAGCAGTCCCCGAAGACGGTTCGTTCAAGGAAGGAGCACAGATACGCAGTATTTT. The encoded protein is CASSPRRRFVQGRSTDTQYF.

This clonotype occurred a few times. The chain links TRBV30 to TRBJ2-7, with no clear D. This CDR3 is 11 amino acids long. Looked up from germline, CDR1 is GTSNPN and CDR2 is SVGIG (reference sequence). V dropped 4 bases and J dropped 0 bases, with 4 bases sitting between them. The CDR3 here is CAWTSSYEQYF. The CDR3 region has the DNA TGTGCCTGGACAAGCTCCTACGAGCAGTACTTC. The variable domain in full, with the rest retrieved from reference TRBV30 and TRBJ2-7, is SQTIHQWPATLVQPVGSPLSLECTVEGTSNPNLYWYRQAAGRGLQLLFYSVGIGQISSEVPQNLSASRPQDRQFILSSKKLLLSDSGFYLCAWTSSYEQYFGPGTRLTVT.

This clonotype was observed a few times. The rearrangement joins TRBV6-1 to TRBJ2-7; 14 bases line up with TRBD2. The CDR3 loop spans 16 amino acids. Germline V lookup: CDR1 MNHNS, CDR2 SASEGT. With V trimmed by 6 bases and J by 5 bases, 9 bases remained unmatched. CDR3 coding DNA: TGTGCCAGCAGCCCGGACCCGGGACTAGCGGGAGACGAGCAGTACTTC. Translating it yields CASSPDPGLAGDEQYF.